Below, 30 T cell receptor beta chains from the same sample are listed, as sequenced in a study of cytotoxic CD8 clonotypes in ibrutinib-treated CLL. Measured with immunoSEQ multiplex PCR; TCRdb has only the in-frame clones, and not every one. This table has about 130,000 clones, 80% to 90% appearing once. Material: PBMCs, obtained after 24 months of ibrutinib treatment. These receptors originate from a human donor with chronic lymphocytic leukemia.

This chain connects TRBV7-2 to TRBJ2-2; 10 bases line up with TRBD2. V dropped 0 bases and J dropped 1; count of bases not matched to a gene: 5. The germline V gene has CDR1 SGHTA and CDR2 FQGNSA. This CDR3 comprises 18 residues. CDR3 loop: CASSLAFRTSGNTGELFF. As DNA, the CDR3 is TGTGCCAGCAGCTTAGCGTTTAGGACTAGCGGGAACACCGGGGAGCTGTTTTTT.

J is TRBJ1-4 and V is TRBV28; weak D call: TRBD1 (5 bases). There are 18 residues in the CDR3. V shed 4 bases and J shed 0 bases, with 18 bases lying between them. From germline, CDR1 is MDHEN and CDR2 SYDVKM. CDR3 sequence (DNA): TGTGCCAGCAGTTATAAGAGTGGGGACCACCCAACTAATGAAAAACTGTTTTTT. It encodes CASSYKSGDHPTNEKLFF.

This rearrangement joins TRBV28 to TRBJ2-5; the D gene is possibly TRBD2 (5 bases). Germline values: CDR1 MDHEN, CDR2 SYDVKM. This CDR3 region has 17 residues. The ends were cut back, 3 bases at V and 1 base at J, with 18 bases in the middle. CDR3 sequence reads: CASSFGRQLTSQETQYF. The CDR3 DNA is TGTGCCAGCAGTTTTGGGAGACAACTAACCAGCCAAGAGACCCAGTACTTC.

V is TRBV5-1 and J is TRBJ2-7; 12 bases are a match to TRBD1. Germline trimming cut 2 bases from V and 7 bases from J; bases unmatched to any gene: 10. CDR1 is SGHRS, CDR2 YFSETQ, per germline. There are 16 residues in the CDR3. CDR3 DNA: TGCGCCAGCAGCTTCTTGGCGGGACAGGGGGCGCGGGAGCAGTACTTC. It is translated as CASSFLAGQGAREQYF.

The J gene is TRBJ2-7, the V gene TRBV18; 9 nucleotides align to TRBD1. This CDR3 region has 14 residues. Trimming at V came to 4 bases and at J to 3 bases, leaving 4 bases not matched to a gene. Germline assignment: CDR1 KGHSH and CDR2 LQKENI. CDR3 bases: TGTGCCAGCTCACTTGAGACAGGGGGCTACGAGCAGTACTTC. Protein product: CASSLETGGYEQYF.

This clone was recorded only once. The rearrangement joins TRBV4-3 to TRBJ1-4; TRBD1 aligns across 7 bases. Germline V gene sequence: CDR1 LGHNA, CDR2 YSLEER. With 3 bases clipped from V and 7 bases from J, the junction kept 11 bases outside the gene matches. The CDR3 sequence is 16 residues long. DNA of the CDR3: TGCGCCAGCAGCCAGGCGAATACGAGGACAGGTGAAAAACTGTTTTTT. It yields the protein CASSQANTRTGEKLFF.

The rearrangement uses TRBV5-1 and TRBJ2-5; TRBD1 aligns across 9 bases. The CDR3 has 16 residues. J was trimmed by 4 bases and V by 5 bases; bases with no gene match: 12. In germline, CDR1 is SGHRS, CDR2 YFSETQ. The CDR3 reads CASRPDGQGRGETQYF. As DNA, the CDR3 is TGCGCCAGCAGGCCCGACGGACAGGGGCGGGGAGAGACCCAGTACTTC.

Only one count was recorded for this clone. This chain joins TRBV18 and TRBJ1-1; possibly TRBD1 for D (5 bases). Germline values: CDR1 KGHSH, CDR2 LQKENI. The ends were cut back, 3 bases at V and 1 base at J, with 9 bases in the middle. The CDR3 totals 14 residues. CDR3: CASSPIDRNTEAFF. The CDR3, as DNA: TGTGCCAGCTCACCGATCGACAGGAACACTGAAGCTTTCTTT.

The count of this clone is one. This chain links TRBV28 with TRBJ1-2, with D unclear. Trimming removed 5 bases at V and 5 bases at J, with 12 bases between. There are 13 residues in the CDR3. The germline gives CDR1 MDHEN, CDR2 SYDVKM. The CDR3 sequence is CASSPPGLYGYTF. CDR3 nucleotide sequence: TGTGCCAGCAGTCCCCCCGGGCTATATGGCTACACCTTC.

The chain uses TRBV12-5 and TRBJ1-1; D gene unclear. The CDR3 has 15 amino acids. V dropped 7 bases and J dropped 0 bases, with 15 bases sitting between them. The V gene's germline CDR1 is LGHNT and CDR2 FRNRAP. The CDR3 nucleotides read TGTGCTAGTGTCTCGACGAGGGCGTTGAACACTGAAGCTTTCTTT. Its translation: CASVSTRALNTEAFF.

This clone was seen a handful of times. The same CDR3 arises from other DNA sequences in this sample as well. V and J are TRBV28 and TRBJ1-1; D gene ambiguous. Trimming shortened V by 2 bases and J by 5 bases, and 3 bases separated the two germline ends. Germline V gene lookup returns CDR1 MDHEN and CDR2 SYDVKM. There are 11 residues in the CDR3. The CDR3 protein is CASSLRTEAFF. For the CDR3, the DNA is TGTGCCAGCAGTTTAAGGACTGAAGCTTTCTTT. The complete variable domain, with remaining parts taken from reference TRBV28 and TRBJ1-1, reads DVKVTQSSRYLVKRTGEKVFLECVQDMDHENMFWYRQDPGLGLRLIYFSYDVKMKEKGDIPEGYSVSREKKERFSLILESASTNQTSMYLCASSLRTEAFFGQGTRLTVV.

This sequence joins TRBV4-3 and TRBJ2-2; a possible D gene is TRBD2 (5 bases). CDR3 size: 15 residues. V was shortened by 5 bases and J by 1 base, with 11 bases between the two germline ends. Germline V gene sequence: CDR1 LGHNA, CDR2 YSLEER. In DNA form, the CDR3 reads TGCGCCAGCAGCGCCGAGGGAAAGAACACCGGGGAGCTGTTTTTT. Translation: CASSAEGKNTGELFF.

The chain recombines TRBV5-1 with TRBJ2-3, with 8 positions matching TRBD1. Germline CDR1 reads SGHRS; CDR2 reads YFSETQ. After removal of 2 bases from V and 1 base from J, the junction contained 3 bases not matched to a gene. The CDR3 contains 15 residues. Here the CDR3 reads CASSLGTGGTDTQYF. In DNA form, the CDR3 reads TGCGCCAGCAGCTTAGGGACAGGTGGCACAGATACGCAGTATTTT.

This clone was picked up one time. The chain is built from TRBV6-6 and TRBJ2-1, with D uncertain. Trimming stripped 6 bases from V and 4 bases from J, with 7 bases between. The CDR3 is 12 amino acids. Germline assignment: CDR1 MNHNY and CDR2 SVGAGI (reference sequence). CDR3 coding DNA: TGTGCCAGCAGCTTCAGGTACAATGAGCAGTTCTTC. This translates into CASSFRYNEQFF.

The chain joins TRBV7-2 to TRBJ2-5; 9 nucleotides match TRBD2. Germline assignment: CDR1 SGHTA and CDR2 FQGNSA. The trim removed 5 bases at V and 6 bases at J, leaving 7 bases unmatched. The CDR3 runs to 14 residues. CDR3 residues: CASSLSSGSQTQYF. The CDR3 DNA reads TGTGCCAGCAGCCTAAGTAGCGGGAGCCAGACCCAGTACTTC.

The chain links TRBV10-3 to TRBJ2-1; 10 positions agree with TRBD2. The CDR3 totals 16 residues. CDR1 is ENHRY, CDR2 SYGVKD, per germline. Trimming cost V 6 bases and J 3 bases; bases outside gene matches: 8. This CDR3 is CAISTSGKTSYNEQFF. CDR3 DNA sequence: TGTGCCATCAGCACTAGCGGGAAGACCAGCTACAATGAGCAGTTCTTC.

The chain links TRBV6-1 to TRBJ1-1; D remains unclear. The CDR3 consists of 13 residues. CDR1 is MNHNS and CDR2 is SASEGT in the germline V gene. V was shortened by 1 base and J by 10 bases, with 13 bases between the two germline ends. The CDR3 DNA is TGTGCCAGCAGTGAAGTTTTTAGGGTTGGAGCTTTCTTT. It is translated as CASSEVFRVGAFF.

The gene calls are TRBV13 and TRBJ2-3; TRBD2 aligns across 9 bases. Per germline, CDR1 PRHDT and CDR2 FYEKMQ (reference sequence). The CDR3 has 17 residues. After removal of 5 bases from V and 4 bases from J, the junction contained 13 bases not matched to a gene. CDR3 DNA sequence: TGTGCCAGCAGCCCACCTCCCCTAGCGGGGAGCTCAGATACGCAGTATTTT. Its translation is CASSPPPLAGSSDTQYF. The full variable domain, its missing parts supplied by reference TRBV13 and TRBJ2-3, is AAGVIQSPRHLIKEKRETATLKCYPIPRHDTVYWYQQGPGQDPQFLISFYEKMQSDKGSIPDRFSAQQFSDYHSELNMSSLELGDSALYFCASSPPPLAGSSDTQYFGPGTRLTVL.

The V gene is TRBV28, the J gene TRBJ1-4; 9 bases agree with TRBD1. Unmatched junction bases numbered 8, after V lost 7 bases and J lost 8 bases. The CDR3 is made up of 14 amino acids. The V gene's germline CDR1 is MDHEN and CDR2 SYDVKM. DNA for the CDR3: TGTGCCAGCACCAAGACAGGGGGATGGGAAAAACTGTTTTTT. Translating gives CASTKTGGWEKLFF.

The V gene is TRBV9, the J gene TRBJ1-3; TRBD1 matches 8 bases. The CDR3 contains 14 residues. Germline values: CDR1 SGDLS, CDR2 YYNGEE. Trimming cost V 0 bases and J 9 bases; bases outside gene matches: 5. CDR3 nucleotide sequence: TGTGCCAGCAGCGTAGATGGACAGGGCGCCACCATATATTTT. Amino acids: CASSVDGQGATIYF.

The genes are TRBV28 and TRBJ2-7; D is possibly TRBD2 (6 bases). V dropped 10 bases and J dropped 5 bases, with 18 bases sitting between them. CDR1 and CDR2 (germline): MDHEN, SYDVKM. This CDR3 spans 13 amino acids. The CDR3 region has the DNA TGTGCCATCGAGGGAGGAGGTTTACACGAGCAGTACTTC. Its protein is CAIEGGGLHEQYF.

This clone was seen a few times. The chain recombines TRBV7-3 with TRBJ2-3; D is unresolved. V gave up 5 bases and J gave up 3 bases, with 9 bases separating them. The CDR3 covers 13 residues. The germline CDR1 and CDR2 sequences are SGHTA and FQGTGA. CDR3 coding DNA: TGTGCCAGCAGCCGCATGGTGACAGATACGCAGTATTTT. Translating it yields CASSRMVTDTQYF.

This clone was seen a single time. The chain employs TRBV19 and TRBJ2-1; a possible D gene is TRBD2 (5 bases). Germline V gene lookup returns CDR1 LNHDA and CDR2 SQIVND (reference sequence). This CDR3 is 15 amino acids long. Trimming cost V 4 bases and J 6 bases, with 16 bases left between them. The CDR3 region has the DNA TGTGCCAGTAGTAGAACTTCGTCTGGAGGCAATGAGCAGTTCTTC. It translates to CASSRTSSGGNEQFF.

V gene TRBV9 combines with J gene TRBJ2-1; 9 nucleotides match TRBD1. Germline V gene sequence: CDR1 SGDLS, CDR2 YYNGEE. J gave up 3 bases and V 0 bases, and 4 bases lay outside the gene matches. The CDR3 has 16 residues. The CDR3 spells CASSVVTGGGYNEQFF. The CDR3 DNA reads as TGTGCCAGCAGCGTAGTGACAGGGGGTGGCTACAATGAGCAGTTCTTC.

The J gene is TRBJ1-2, the V gene TRBV27, with D tentatively TRBD1 (6 bases). This CDR3 comprises 16 residues. The V end was cut by 2 bases, the J end by 6 bases, with 19 bases between. Germline CDR1 reads MNHEY; CDR2 reads SMNVEV (reference sequence). CDR3 sequence reads: CASSLTWWGGADGYTF. CDR3 nucleotides: TGTGCCAGCAGTTTAACCTGGTGGGGGGGGGCGGATGGCTACACCTTC.

The chain has TRBV5-4 and TRBJ1-6; 7 positions agree with TRBD1. J lost 10 bases, V lost 4 bases, and 20 bases had no gene match. Germline CDR1 reads SGHNT; CDR2 reads YYREEE (reference sequence). The CDR3 covers 18 residues. CDR3 nucleotides: TGTGCCAGCAGCCCTTCAGACAGGGTACCGAGTAAGGGATCACCCCTCCACTTT. Encoded protein: CASSPSDRVPSKGSPLHF.

The chain uses TRBV15 and TRBJ1-5; TRBD1 aligns across 7 bases. The ends lost 5 bases at V and 1 base at J; junction bases unmatched: 2. The CDR3 length is 14 residues. Germline-derived CDR1 and CDR2 are LNHNV and YYDKDF (reference sequence). The CDR3 loop reads CATSPGQSNQPQHF. The CDR3 bases are TGTGCCACCAGCCCGGGACAGAGCAATCAGCCCCAGCATTTT.

As DNA, the CDR3 is TGTGCCAGTAGTCCTCTAGGGGGCAGCACAGATACGCAGTATTTT. Translating gives CASSPLGGSTDTQYF. This chain joins TRBV19 and TRBJ2-3, with 7 bases fitting TRBD1. The CDR3 runs to 15 residues. J gave up 0 bases and V 5 bases, and 5 bases lay outside the gene matches. Germline-derived CDR1 and CDR2 are LNHDA and SQIVND (reference sequence). Supplemented by reference TRBV19 and TRBJ2-3, the full variable domain reads DGGITQSPKYLFRKEGQNVTLSCEQNLNHDAMYWYRQDPGQGLRLIYYSQIVNDFQKGDIAEGYSVSREKKESFPLTVTSAQKNPTAFYLCASSPLGGSTDTQYFGPGTRLTVL.

The J gene is TRBJ1-1, the V gene TRBV25-1; D is ambiguous. The V and J ends lost 8 bases and 1 base respectively, with 8 bases between them. The CDR3 is made up of 12 amino acids. Looked up from germline, CDR1 is MGHDK and CDR2 is SYGVNS. The CDR3 spells CASGRGNTEAFF. DNA of the CDR3: TGTGCCAGCGGGCGGGGGAACACTGAAGCTTTCTTT.

This clone occurred once. The J gene is TRBJ1-3, the V gene TRBV28, with D possibly TRBD1 on 6 matching bases. V was pared by 2 bases and J by 8 bases, with 10 bases between. Germline V gene lookup returns CDR1 MDHEN and CDR2 SYDVKM. There are 13 residues in the CDR3. This CDR3 is CASSLMGAYTIYF. In DNA, the CDR3 is TGTGCCAGCAGTTTAATGGGGGCGTACACCATATATTTT.